The present T cell receptor beta chain was sequenced within a study of cytomegalovirus exposure and HLA in healthy donors. Study context: HLA-typed donors were the source of about 90 million unique TCRs held in an early data release. Study-wide results and limits: A later analysis found TCR association rates differed by HLA locus, highest for DRB1 and lowest for HLA-C.

V was trimmed by 4 bases and J by 2 bases, leaving 15 bases between them. The germline gives CDR1 SGHRS, CDR2 YFSETQ. The CDR3 has 15 amino acids. It was with 60 Vbeta and 13 Jbeta primers that the PCR ran. This table comes from immunoSEQ multiplex PCR, and its TCRdb copy is limited to in-frame clones, with some not included. The data show 65,000 to 85,000 clones, with around 79% seen just once and 22% held by the top ten. A note on this clone: No antigen is known for it.

This receptor was obtained from a woman aged 40 to 50 in good health and CMV-seropositive. The sample comprised PBMCs. This rearrangement joins TRBV5-1 to TRBJ1-2; possibly TRBD1 for D (5 bases). The CDR3 here is CASSRTGEGNYGYTF. In DNA form, the CDR3 reads TGCGCCAGCAGCCGGACGGGGGAAGGGAACTATGGCTACACCTTC. The full variable domain, rest sourced from reference TRBV5-1 and TRBJ1-2, is KAGVTQTPRYLIKTRGQQVTLSCSPISGHRSVSWYQQTPGQGLQFLFEYFSETQRNKGNFPGRFSGRQFSNSRSEMNVSTLELGDSALYLCASSRTGEGNYGYTFGSGTRLTVV.